This T cell receptor (beta chain) comes out of a study of cytomegalovirus exposure and HLA in healthy donors. Germline loops: CDR1 SGHRS, CDR2 YFSETQ. The CDR3 loop spans 15 amino acids. Trimming at V came to 0 bases and at J to 5 bases, leaving 4 bases not matched to a gene. In the PCR, 60 Vbeta and 13 Jbeta primers were used. Using immunoSEQ multiplex PCR, the repertoire was profiled, and TCRdb retains in-frame clones only, with some absent. This table holds about 200,000 clones. What was sequenced was PBMCs. The TCR was taken from a girl aged 2-15 years in good health and CMV-seropositive. V and J are TRBV5-1 and TRBJ2-5; the match to TRBD1 covers 10 bases. This chain's CDR3 is CASSLGQGAVETQYF. In nucleotides, the CDR3 is TGCGCCAGCAGCTTGGGACAGGGGGCGGTTGAGACCCAGTACTTC. The whole variable domain, remainder taken from reference TRBV5-1 and TRBJ2-5, is KAGVTQTPRYLIKTRGQQVTLSCSPISGHRSVSWYQQTPGQGLQFLFEYFSETQRNKGNFPGRFSGRQFSNSRSEMNVSTLELGDSALYLCASSLGQGAVETQYFGPGTRLLVL.